This T cell receptor beta chain was identified during a study of CD4 T cells in relation to SARS-CoV-2 and coronaviruses. Germline V gene data show CDR1 as LNHNV and CDR2 as YYDKDF (reference sequence). Trimming took off 3 bases at V and 0 bases at J, with 12 bases between the two ends. CDR3 length equals 16 residues. The table came from immunoSEQ multiplex PCR; TCRdb's copy has only in-frame clones and leaves some out. The sample contains approximately 70,000 clones, just over 90% of which appear only once. CD4+ T cells from unexposed donors were obtained before the COVID-19 pandemic (2011-2018). The specimen was naive CD4+ T cells from PBMCs. Sample subset: naive CD4+ T cells isolated by negative enrichment. The gene calls are TRBV15 and TRBJ1-5; D remains ambiguous. This sequence was found in a human donor in good health. Written as DNA, the CDR3 is TGTGCCACCAGCAGTGGGTCTTCTTATAGCAATCAGCCCCAGCATTTT. This encodes CATSSGSSYSNQPQHF. Full variable domain (remainder filled in from reference TRBV15 and TRBJ1-5): DAMVIQNPRYQVTQFGKPVTLSCSQTLNHNVMYWYQQKSSQAPKLLFHYYDKDFNNEADTPDNFQSRRPNTSFCFLDIRSPGLGDTAMYLCATSSGSSYSNQPQHFGDGTRLSIL.